This T cell receptor (beta chain) was found in a study of shared clonotypes between healthy human individuals. Trimming stripped 1 base from V and 0 bases from J, with 16 bases between. The CDR3 consists of 18 residues. Germline V gene sequence: CDR1 SGHVS, CDR2 FQNEAQ. The naive CD8 fraction comprised CD45RO-negative cells positively selected for CCR7 and excluded terminally differentiated effector memory CD45RA+ cells. None of the donors, who were healthy HIV-negative adults, had recently had acute infections or vaccinations. Clones were read by immunoSEQ multiplex PCR, and TCRdb kept only the in-frame ones, dropping some. The data contain under 1 million clones, 90% to 98% of them singletons. Points on this clone: What it binds is unknown.

Study-level findings and limits: Non-shared clonotypes had lower generation probabilities than clonotypes shared by all four sorted-subset donors. What naive subsets generally showed was a larger estimated richness than memory subsets showed. An anticipated effect of sequencing depth on clonotype sharing among donors was recognized.

Source material: naive CD8+ T cells sorted from blood. V is TRBV7-8 and J is TRBJ2-1; the D gene is possibly TRBD1 (6 bases). The source of this sequence is a young man in good health. CDR3 sequence: CASSLVLSSQGSYNEQFF. In DNA, the CDR3 is TGTGCCAGCAGCTTAGTTTTATCGTCACAGGGCTCCTACAATGAGCAGTTCTTC.